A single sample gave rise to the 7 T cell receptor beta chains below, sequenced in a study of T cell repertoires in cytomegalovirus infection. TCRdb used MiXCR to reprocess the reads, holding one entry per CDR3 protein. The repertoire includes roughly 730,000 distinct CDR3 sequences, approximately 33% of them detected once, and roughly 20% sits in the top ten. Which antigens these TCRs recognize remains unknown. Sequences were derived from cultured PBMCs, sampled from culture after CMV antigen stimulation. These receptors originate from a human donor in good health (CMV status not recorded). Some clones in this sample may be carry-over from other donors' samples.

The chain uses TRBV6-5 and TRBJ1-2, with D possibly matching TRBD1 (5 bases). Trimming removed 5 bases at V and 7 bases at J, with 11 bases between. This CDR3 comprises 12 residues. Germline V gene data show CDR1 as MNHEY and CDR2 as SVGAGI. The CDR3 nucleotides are TGTGCCAGCAGTATCGGGGCTGGTGGCTACACCTTC. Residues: CASSIGAGGYTF.

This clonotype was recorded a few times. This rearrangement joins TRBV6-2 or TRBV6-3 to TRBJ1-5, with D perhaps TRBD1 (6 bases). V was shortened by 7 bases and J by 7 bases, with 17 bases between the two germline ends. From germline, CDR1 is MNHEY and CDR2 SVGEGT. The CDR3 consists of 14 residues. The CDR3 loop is CASTPDRVGQPQHF. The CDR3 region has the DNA TGTGCCAGCACCCCGGACAGAGTTGGACAGCCCCAGCATTTT.

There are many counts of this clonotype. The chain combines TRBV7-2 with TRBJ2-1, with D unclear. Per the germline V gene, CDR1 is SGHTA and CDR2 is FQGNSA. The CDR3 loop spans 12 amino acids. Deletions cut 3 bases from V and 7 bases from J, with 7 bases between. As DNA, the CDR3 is TGTGCCAGCAGCTTCCCTGGGAATGAGCAGTTCTTC. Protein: CASSFPGNEQFF.

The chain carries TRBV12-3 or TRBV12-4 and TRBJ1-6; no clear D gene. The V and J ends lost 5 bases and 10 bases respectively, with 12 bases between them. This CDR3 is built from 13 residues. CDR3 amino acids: CASSPLPGSPLHF. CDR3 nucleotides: TGTGCCAGCAGTCCCCTCCCGGGATCACCCCTCCACTTT.

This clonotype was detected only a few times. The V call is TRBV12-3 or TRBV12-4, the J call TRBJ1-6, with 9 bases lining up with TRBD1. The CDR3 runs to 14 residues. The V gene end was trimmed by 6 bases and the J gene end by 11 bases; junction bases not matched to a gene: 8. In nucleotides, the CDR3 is TGTGCCAGCAGCTCCGGGACAGGGTCGCCACCCCTCCACTTT. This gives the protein CASSSGTGSPPLHF.

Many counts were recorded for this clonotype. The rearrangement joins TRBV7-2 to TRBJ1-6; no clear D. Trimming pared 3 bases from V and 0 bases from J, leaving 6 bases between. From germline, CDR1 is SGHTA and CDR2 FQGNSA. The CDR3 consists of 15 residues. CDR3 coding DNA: TGTGCCAGCAGCTTCACAAGCTCCTATAATTCACCCCTCCACTTT. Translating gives CASSFTSSYNSPLHF.

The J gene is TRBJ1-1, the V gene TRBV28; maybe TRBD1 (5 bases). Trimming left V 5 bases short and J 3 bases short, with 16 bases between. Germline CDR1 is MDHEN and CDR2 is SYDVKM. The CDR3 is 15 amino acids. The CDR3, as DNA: TGTGCCAGCAGTATACCCTCCGTGGGGGACACTGAAGCTTTCTTT. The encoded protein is CASSIPSVGDTEAFF.